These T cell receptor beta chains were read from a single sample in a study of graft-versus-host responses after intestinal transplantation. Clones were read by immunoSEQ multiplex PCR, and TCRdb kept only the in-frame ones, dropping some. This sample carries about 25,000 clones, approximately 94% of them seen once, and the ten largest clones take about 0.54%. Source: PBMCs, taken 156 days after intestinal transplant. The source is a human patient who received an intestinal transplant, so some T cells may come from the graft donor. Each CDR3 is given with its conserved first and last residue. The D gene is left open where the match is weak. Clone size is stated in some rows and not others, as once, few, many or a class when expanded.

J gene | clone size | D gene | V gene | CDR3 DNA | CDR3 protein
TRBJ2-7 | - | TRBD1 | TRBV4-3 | TGCGCCAGCAGCCTGGGACAGGCTGGCGAGCAGTACTTC | CASSLGQAGEQYF
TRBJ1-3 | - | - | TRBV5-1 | TGCGCCAGCAGTCCGGTACATTGGCCATCTGGAAACACCATATATTTT | CASSPVHWPSGNTIYF
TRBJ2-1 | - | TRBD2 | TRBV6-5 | TGTGCCAGCGGTCGGGGACTAGCGGATTACAATGAGCAGTTCTTC | CASGRGLADYNEQFF
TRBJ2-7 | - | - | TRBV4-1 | TGCGCCAGCAGCCAAGATCTGAGAGATCTCTCCTACGAGCAGTACTTC | CASSQDLRDLSYEQYF
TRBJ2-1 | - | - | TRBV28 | TGTGCCAGCAGTTTACCAGGACTGGGCTCCTACAATGAGCAGTTCTTC | CASSLPGLGSYNEQFF
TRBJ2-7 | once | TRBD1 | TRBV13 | TGTGCCAGCAGCACAAACACAAACAGGGGGAGTGCCTACGAGCAGTACTTC | CASSTNTNRGSAYEQYF
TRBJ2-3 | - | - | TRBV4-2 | TGTGCCAGCAGCCCCGTTGAAGGGAGCGGAGCGGATACGCAGTATTTT | CASSPVEGSGADTQYF
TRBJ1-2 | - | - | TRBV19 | TGTGCCAGTAGTACCGCAGGGTCTGGAGGCTATGGCTACACCTTC | CASSTAGSGGYGYTF
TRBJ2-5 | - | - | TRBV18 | TGTGCCAGCTCACCACCGCTGGAAGAGACCCAGTACTTC | CASSPPLEETQYF
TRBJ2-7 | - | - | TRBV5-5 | TGTGCCAGCAGCTGGGGTCAGGGTTACGAGCAGTACTTC | CASSWGQGYEQYF
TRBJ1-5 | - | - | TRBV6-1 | TGTGCCAGCAGTGAAGCGGTGAGGGTCCGTACGTATCAGCCCCAGCATTTT | CASSEAVRVRTYQPQHF
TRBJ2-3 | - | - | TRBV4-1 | TGCGCCAGCAGCCAAGTTGGTCTAGACACAGATACGCAGTATTTT | CASSQVGLDTDTQYF
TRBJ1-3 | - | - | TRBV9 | TGTGCCAGCAGCGTTGGACTAGGGACGGGCCCCTCTGGAAACACCATATATTTT | CASSVGLGTGPSGNTIYF
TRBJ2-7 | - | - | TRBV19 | TGTGCCAGTAGTATAGATGCATCCAGCTCCTACGAGCAGTACTTC | CASSIDASSSYEQYF
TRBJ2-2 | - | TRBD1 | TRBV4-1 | TGCGCCAGTACAGGACAGGGGATGAACACCGGGGAGCTGTTTTTT | CASTGQGMNTGELFF
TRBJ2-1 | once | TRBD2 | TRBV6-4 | TGTGCCAGCAGTGACATTAGCGGGGGGGCCTACAATGAGCAGTTCTTC | CASSDISGGAYNEQFF
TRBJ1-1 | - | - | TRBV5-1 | TGCGCCAGCATCGACGATATGAACACTGAAGCTTTCTTT | CASIDDMNTEAFF
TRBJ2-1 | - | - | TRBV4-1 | TGCGCCAGCAGCCAAGTCGTGGGGGTTGGCAATGAGCAGTTCTTC | CASSQVVGVGNEQFF
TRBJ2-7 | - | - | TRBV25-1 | TGTGCCAGCAGTGCTATAGGCAAGCCCTACGAGCAGTACTTC | CASSAIGKPYEQYF
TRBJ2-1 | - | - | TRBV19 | TGTGCCAGTAGTATCACGGGTTATCGCTCCTACAATGAGCAGTTCTTC | CASSITGYRSYNEQFF
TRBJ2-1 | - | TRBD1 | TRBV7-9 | TGTGCCAGCAGCCCAAGACAGGGCCTCTCCTACAATGAGCAGTTCTTC | CASSPRQGLSYNEQFF